The entry below gives a single T cell receptor (beta chain) sequence along with its context. CDR1 and CDR2 from the germline V gene are SGHRS and YFSETQ. The CDR3 has 14 residues. TRB was amplified by touch-down multiplex PCR, primer pools A and B combined. No DNA is given; TCRdb re-called the multiplex PCR reads and lists each CDR3 protein once. The sample table sets out several thousand distinct CDR3 sequences. TRB amplification used approximately 250 ng of peripheral blood genomic DNA. The sample belongs to a study of T cell clusters in autoimmune cytopenias. These data were likewise used in another study, on T cell repertoires in aging, cancer and after chemotherapy. That source notes: Donor ages fell into six groups from 30 or younger up to 70 or older.

The receptor was isolated from a human donor in good health. The sequenced sample consisted of peripheral blood. The rearrangement links TRBV5-1 to TRBJ2-7; the TRBD2 assignment by TCRdb is unverifiable without DNA. CDR3 sequence: CASSPGLYNYEQYF.